One and the same sample provided the 16 T cell receptor beta chains below, sequenced in a study of blood T cell repertoires in COVID-19. Repertoires were generated with immunoSEQ multiplex PCR, while TCRdb's copy carries only in-frame clones and drops some. Among 270,000 or so clones listed, about 89% were seen once. The sequenced sample consisted of peripheral blood. The receptors here all came from a man aged 40-55 years with active or convalescent COVID-19.

The chain uses TRBV15 and TRBJ2-7, with a tentative D call TRBD2 (5 bases). Deletions cut 0 bases from V and 5 bases from J, with 14 bases between. Germline CDR1 reads LNHNV; CDR2 reads YYDKDF (reference sequence). CDR3 length equals 15 residues. CDR3 sequence: CATSRDNSPGDEQYF. The CDR3 nucleotides read TGTGCCACCAGCAGAGATAATTCCCCCGGGGACGAGCAGTACTTC.

The gene calls are TRBV5-6 and TRBJ2-7, with 7 positions matching TRBD1. CDR3 size: 11 residues. Germline values: CDR1 SGHDT, CDR2 YYEEEE. V trimming: 4 bases; J trimming: 12 bases; junction bases outside the gene matches: 7. The CDR3 loop reads CASSKGQPLYF. CDR3 DNA sequence: TGTGCCAGCAGCAAGGGACAGCCACTGTACTTC. Full variable domain (rest looked up from reference TRBV5-6 and TRBJ2-7): DAGVTQSPTHLIKTRGQQVTLRCSPKSGHDTVSWYQQALGQGPQFIFQYYEEEERQRGNFPDRFSGHQFPNYSSELNVNALLLGDSALYLCASSKGQPLYFGPGTRLTVT.

The chain recombines TRBV7-9 with TRBJ2-1, with 15 bases fitting TRBD2. CDR1 is SEHNR and CDR2 is FQNEAQ in the germline V gene (reference sequence). The CDR3 has 19 residues. The V and J ends lost 5 bases and 8 bases, in that order; junction bases with no gene match: 16. The CDR3 sequence is CASSPTPEWTSGRVYEQFF. The CDR3 DNA sequence: TGTGCCAGCAGCCCAACCCCGGAATGGACTAGCGGGAGGGTATATGAGCAGTTCTTC.

The chain employs TRBV30 and TRBJ1-2; D not certain. CDR3 size: 15 residues. Germline CDR1 GTSNPN, CDR2 SVGIG (reference sequence). V lost 5 bases and J lost 5, with 21 bases in between. DNA for the CDR3: TGTGCCTGGGAACCTTTCAGCTCGGGGAGTTATGGCTACACCTTC. Amino acids: CAWEPFSSGSYGYTF.

The chain recombines TRBV2 with TRBJ1-6; 7 positions agree with TRBD1. Looked up from germline, CDR1 is SNHLY and CDR2 is FYNNEI. J lost 4 bases, V lost 1 base, and 13 bases had no gene match. This CDR3 contains 19 residues. This chain's CDR3 is CASSEGGGFTGDYNSPLHF. For the CDR3, the DNA is TGTGCCAGCAGTGAAGGCGGCGGGTTCACAGGGGATTATAATTCACCCCTCCACTTT.

The chain uses TRBV4-1 and TRBJ1-5; 8 bases are shared with TRBD1. The germline CDR1 and CDR2 sequences are MGHRA and YSYEKL. V lost 3 bases, J lost 8 bases, and 18 bases stayed unmatched. The CDR3 contains 18 residues. Here the CDR3 reads CASSHPNDRGRPVKPQHF. For the CDR3, the DNA is TGCGCCAGCAGCCATCCCAATGACAGGGGCCGGCCCGTCAAGCCCCAGCATTTT.

V is TRBV27 and J is TRBJ2-3, with D maybe TRBD2 (6 bases). The CDR3 length is 14 residues. Per the germline V gene, CDR1 is MNHEY and CDR2 is SMNVEV (reference sequence). V was pared by 9 bases and J by 3 bases, with 16 bases between. This chain's CDR3 is CARRGGMATDTQYF. The CDR3 nucleotides are TGTGCCAGGCGGGGAGGCATGGCGACAGATACGCAGTATTTT.

The V gene is TRBV12-3 or TRBV12-4, the J gene TRBJ1-2; TRBD1 agrees at 7 bases. CDR3 size: 13 residues. J lost 4 bases, V lost 5 bases, and 4 bases had no gene match. Here the CDR3 DNA reads TGTGCCAGCAGTACGACAGGGAGCTATGGCTACACCTTC. It yields the protein CASSTTGSYGYTF.

The chain couples TRBV11-1 to TRBJ2-3; the match to TRBD1 covers 11 bases. The ends lost 7 bases at V and 6 bases at J; junction bases unmatched: 9. There are 15 residues in the CDR3. Germline loops: CDR1 SGHAT, CDR2 FQDESV (reference sequence). CDR3 in amino acids: CASTRTGGTWDTQYF. The CDR3 DNA is TGTGCCAGCACCCGGACAGGGGGCACGTGGGATACGCAGTATTTT.

V and J are TRBV3-1 (or the pseudogene TRBV3-2) and TRBJ2-1; perhaps TRBD2 as D (6 bases). Germline CDR1 LGHDT, CDR2 YNNKEL (reference sequence). V was cut by 1 base and J by 9 bases, with 19 bases left in between. The CDR3 is 16 amino acids. CDR3 amino acids: CASSQALLPRDIEQFF. The CDR3 nucleotides read TGTGCCAGCAGCCAAGCGTTGCTCCCGCGGGATATTGAGCAGTTCTTC.

The chain links TRBV29-1 to TRBJ2-2; TRBD1 might be the D (6 bases). V dropped 7 bases and J dropped 8 bases, with 23 bases sitting between them. The CDR3 has 15 residues. Germline-derived CDR1 and CDR2 are SQVTM and ANQGSEA. The CDR3 loop is CSARFSPGVGGELFF. The CDR3, as DNA: TGCAGCGCTCGGTTCTCCCCAGGGGTGGGGGGGGAGCTGTTTTTT.

This clone has only a few counts. The rearrangement links TRBV28 to TRBJ1-2; unclear D gene. From germline, CDR1 is MDHEN and CDR2 SYDVKM. V dropped 7 bases and J dropped 8 bases, with 17 bases sitting between them. The CDR3 extends over 13 amino acids. The CDR3 DNA is TGTGCCAGCACCCCTTATATCTCCGGGGGCTACACCTTC. Translating gives CASTPYISGGYTF.

V and J are TRBV25-1 and TRBJ2-1, with 10 bases matching TRBD1. Germline V gene sequence: CDR1 MGHDK, CDR2 SYGVNS. The CDR3 is 17 residues long. The trim removed 2 bases at V and 6 bases at J, leaving 10 bases unmatched. The CDR3: CASSEPPGQGLGNEQFF. CDR3 in DNA: TGTGCCAGCAGTGAACCACCGGGACAGGGGTTAGGCAATGAGCAGTTCTTC.

This clone has just one count. The V call is TRBV29-1, the J call TRBJ2-7, with 7 bases identical to TRBD1. Unmatched junction bases numbered 9, after V lost 4 bases and J lost 3 bases. The CDR3 consists of 14 residues. Germline lookup yields CDR1 SQVTM and CDR2 ANQGSEA. The CDR3 reads CSVGEPGQIYEQYF. The CDR3, as DNA: TGCAGCGTTGGGGAACCGGGACAGATCTACGAGCAGTACTTC.

V and J are TRBV2 and TRBJ1-5; 7 bases are shared with TRBD1. CDR3 length equals 15 residues. J was trimmed by 2 bases and V by 6 bases; bases with no gene match: 7. The V gene's germline CDR1 is SNHLY and CDR2 FYNNEI. The CDR3 region is CASRLDRVRNQPQHF. The CDR3 DNA follows: TGTGCCAGCAGACTCGACAGGGTACGCAATCAGCCCCAGCATTTT.

The gene calls are TRBV5-5 and TRBJ2-5; 7 nucleotides line up with TRBD2. This CDR3 has 13 residues. Looked up from germline, CDR1 is SGHKS and CDR2 is YYEKEE (reference sequence). V lost 1 base to trimming and J lost 5 bases; unmatched junction nucleotides: 2. Here the CDR3 reads CASSLYGGETQYF. The CDR3 bases are TGTGCCAGCAGCTTGTACGGGGGGGAGACCCAGTACTTC.